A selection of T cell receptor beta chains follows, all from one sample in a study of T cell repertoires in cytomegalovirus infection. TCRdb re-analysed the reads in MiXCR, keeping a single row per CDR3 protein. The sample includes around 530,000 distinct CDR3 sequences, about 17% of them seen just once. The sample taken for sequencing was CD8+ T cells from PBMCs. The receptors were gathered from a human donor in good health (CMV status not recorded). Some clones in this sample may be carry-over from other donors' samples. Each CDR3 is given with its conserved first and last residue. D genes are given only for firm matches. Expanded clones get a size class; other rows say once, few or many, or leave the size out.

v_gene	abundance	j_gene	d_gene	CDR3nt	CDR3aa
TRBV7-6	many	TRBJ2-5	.	TGTGCCAGCAGCCCGATCTTCGTGGCAGGCCAAGAGACCCAGTACTTC	CASSPIFVAGQETQYF
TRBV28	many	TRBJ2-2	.	TGTGCCAGCCGAATCCGGTGGGCCTTAACCGGGGAGCTGTTTTTT	CASRIRWALTGELFF
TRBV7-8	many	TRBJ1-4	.	TGTGCCAGCAGCGTAGCCCCTGCAACTAATGAAAAACTGTTTTTT	CASSVAPATNEKLFF
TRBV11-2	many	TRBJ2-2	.	TGTGCCAGCAGCCCCCAGAAGGAGCTGTTTTTT	CASSPQKELFF
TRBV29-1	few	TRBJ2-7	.	TGCAGCGCCCACAACGAGCAGTACTTC	CSAHNEQYF
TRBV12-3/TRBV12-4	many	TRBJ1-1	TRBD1	TGTGCCAGCAGTTTCCGGGACAGATACATGAACACTGAAGCTTTCTTT	CASSFRDRYMNTEAFF
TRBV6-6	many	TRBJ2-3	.	TGTGCCAGCAGACCTTTGTGGGGTATGGGCACAGATACGCAGTATTTT	CASRPLWGMGTDTQYF
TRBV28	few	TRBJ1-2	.	TGTGCCAGCAGTCCCGACATTCTCTATGGCTACACCTTC	CASSPDILYGYTF
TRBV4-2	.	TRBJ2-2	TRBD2	TGTGCCAGCAGCCAAGGTACTAGCGGACCCTACACCGGGGTGCTGTTTTTT	CASSQGTSGPYTGVLFF
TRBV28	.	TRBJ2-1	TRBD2	TGTGCCAGCAGTTTATGGTCCAGCGGGAGTAGAAATGAGCAGTTCTTC	CASSLWSSGSRNEQFF
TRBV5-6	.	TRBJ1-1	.	TGTGCCAGCAGCTTGCTCCAGGGAGGAGGGGATTGGAACACTGAAGCTTTCTTT	CASSLLQGGGDWNTEAFF
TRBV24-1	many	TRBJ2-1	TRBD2	TGTGCCACCAGTGATGCTGGACTAGCGGGAGCAGTGGATGAGCAGTTCTTC	CATSDAGLAGAVDEQFF
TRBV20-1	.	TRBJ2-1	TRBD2	TGCAGTGCTAGTGTCTTAGCGGGAGGGCCCTACAATGAGCAGTTCTTC	CSASVLAGGPYNEQFF
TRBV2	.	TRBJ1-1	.	TGTGCCAGCAGTTCCGGGCCGCGGAACACTGAAGCTTTCTTT	CASSSGPRNTEAFF
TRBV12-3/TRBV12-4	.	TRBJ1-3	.	TGTGCCAGCAGTCCCTGGGGGGTTGGAAACCCCATATATTTT	CASSPWGVGNPIYF
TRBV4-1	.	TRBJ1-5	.	TGCGCCAGCAGCCAAGTGACGGACAATCAGCCCCAGCATTTT	CASSQVTDNQPQHF
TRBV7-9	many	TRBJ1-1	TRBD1	TGTGCCAGCCTGTCTAGACAGGGGGAAGAAGCTTTCTTT	CASLSRQGEEAFF
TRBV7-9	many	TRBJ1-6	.	TGTGCCAGCAGCGAAGGGGCCTCACCCCTCCACTTT	CASSEGASPLHF
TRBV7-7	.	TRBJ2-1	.	TGTGCTAGCAGCTTAAGGGTGGAGGGGAATGAGCAGTTCTTC	CASSLRVEGNEQFF
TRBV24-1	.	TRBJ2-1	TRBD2	TGTGCCACCACTCCCTGCGGGAGGCTCTACAATGAGCAGTTCTTC	CATTPCGRLYNEQFF
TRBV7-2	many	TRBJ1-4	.	TGTGCCAGCAGCTTAGCGTTGGAGGGGGCTAATGAAAAACTGTTTTTT	CASSLALEGANEKLFF
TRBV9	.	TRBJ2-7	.	TGTGCCAGCAGCGGCACAGGGAATAATGGCGAGCAGTACTTC	CASSGTGNNGEQYF
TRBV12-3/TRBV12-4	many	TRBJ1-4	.	TGTGCCAGCAGCCACAGTGTCGATACCCTTGAAAAACTGTTTTTT	CASSHSVDTLEKLFF
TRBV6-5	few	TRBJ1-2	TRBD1	TGTGCCAGCAGTTACTCGGACGGGGGACAGGGGTTTGGCTACACCTTC	CASSYSDGGQGFGYTF
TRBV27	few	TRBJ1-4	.	TGTGCCAGCAGTTTATCGACGGGGGGGTGGAATGAAAAACTGTTTTTT	CASSLSTGGWNEKLFF
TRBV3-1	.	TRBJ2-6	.	TGTGCCAGCAGCCAAGGAGGGAGCGGGCACGTCCTGACTTTC	CASSQGGSGHVLTF
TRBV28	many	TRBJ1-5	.	TGTGCCAGCAGTTTTATATCTGGGGGGTCTAGGGATCAGCCCCAGCATTTT	CASSFISGGSRDQPQHF
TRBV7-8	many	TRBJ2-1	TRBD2	TGTGCCAGCAGCCCGACTAGCGGGAGACGTTGGCGTGAGCAGTTCTTC	CASSPTSGRRWREQFF
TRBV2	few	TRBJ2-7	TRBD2	TGTGCCAGCAGTGCGCTAGCGGGAACCTCCTACGAGCAGTACTTC	CASSALAGTSYEQYF
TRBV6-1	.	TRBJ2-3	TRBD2	TGTGCCACCTTTCCGGGACTAGCGCCCTCCACAGATACGCAGTATTTT	CATFPGLAPSTDTQYF
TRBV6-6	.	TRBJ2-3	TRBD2	TGTGCCAGCAGTTACGGGACTAGCGGTTTTAACACAGATACGCAGTATTTT	CASSYGTSGFNTDTQYF
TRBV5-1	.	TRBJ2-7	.	TGCGCCAGCAGCTCCCCCGGGAAATCCTCCTACGAGCAGTACTTC	CASSSPGKSSYEQYF
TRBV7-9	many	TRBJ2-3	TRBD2	TGTGCCAGCAGCCCACTGACTAGCGGGGGGGATACGCAGTATTTT	CASSPLTSGGDTQYF
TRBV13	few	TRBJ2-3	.	TGTGCCAGCAGCCCCCAGTATCCTGATACGCAGTATTTT	CASSPQYPDTQYF
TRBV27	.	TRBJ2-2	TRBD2	TGTGCCAGCCGCCCCCGGGACTATGCGAACACCGGGGAGCTGTTTTTT	CASRPRDYANTGELFF
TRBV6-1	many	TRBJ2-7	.	TGTGCCAGCAGTCCTGGACATGGGTACGAGCAGTACTTC	CASSPGHGYEQYF
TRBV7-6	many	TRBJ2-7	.	TGTGCCAGCAGCCTAGGGGGGGGTCGCGAGCAGTACTTC	CASSLGGGREQYF
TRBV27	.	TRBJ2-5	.	TGTGCCAGCAGTTATAGGGGACGGACGTCAGAGACCCAGTACTTC	CASSYRGRTSETQYF
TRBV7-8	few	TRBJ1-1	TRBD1	TGTGCCAGCAGCGCGACAGGGCCCACTGAAGCTTTCTTT	CASSATGPTEAFF
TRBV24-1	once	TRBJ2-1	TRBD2	TGTGCCACCAGTGATTTACTAGCGGGAGGGCCCCATGAGCAGTTCTTC	CATSDLLAGGPHEQFF
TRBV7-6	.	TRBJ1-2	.	TGTGCCAGCAGCTTTCCTTCAGGAGGAGAGGGCTATGGCTACACCTTC	CASSFPSGGEGYGYTF
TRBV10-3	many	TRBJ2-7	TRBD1	TGTGCCATCGGGGAACAGGGGCGTTACGAGCAGTACTTC	CAIGEQGRYEQYF
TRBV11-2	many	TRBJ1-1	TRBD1	TGTGCCAGCAGCTTAGCCGGGACAGGGTCGTTGAGCACTGAAGCTTTCTTT	CASSLAGTGSLSTEAFF
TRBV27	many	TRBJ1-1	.	TGTGCCAGCAGTTTAGTCGGTAGCCACACTGAAGCTTTCTTT	CASSLVGSHTEAFF
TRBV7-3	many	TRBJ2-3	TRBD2	TGTGCCAGCAGCTCTCCGGGACTAGCGGCAGGAGATACGCAGTATTTT	CASSSPGLAAGDTQYF
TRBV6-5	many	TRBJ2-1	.	TGTGCCAGCAGTTCGACTTACAATGAGCAGTTCTTC	CASSSTYNEQFF
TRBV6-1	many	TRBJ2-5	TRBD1	TGTGCCACCTCCCCGGGACAGAAGGAGACCCAGTACTTC	CATSPGQKETQYF
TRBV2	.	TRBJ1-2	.	TGTGCCAGCATGGTCCACGCTTTGGGGGGCTACACCTTC	CASMVHALGGYTF
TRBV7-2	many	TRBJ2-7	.	TGTGCCAGCAGTCTCAGGGATGGAAGCGACGAGCAGTACTTC	CASSLRDGSDEQYF
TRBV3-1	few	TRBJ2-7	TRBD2	TGTGCCAGCAGCCTAACAGCGGGAGATGAGTACGAGCAGTACTTC	CASSLTAGDEYEQYF
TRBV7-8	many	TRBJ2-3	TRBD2	TGTGCCAGCAGTCGGACTAGCGGGGGGGTCCCAGATACGCAGTATTTT	CASSRTSGGVPDTQYF
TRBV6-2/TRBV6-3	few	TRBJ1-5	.	TGTGCCAGCAGTTCTATGGCTGGAGATCAGCCCCAGCATTTT	CASSSMAGDQPQHF
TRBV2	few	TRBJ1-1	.	TGTGCCCGCGAGGGGGGAAGGAACACTGAAGCTTTCTTT	CAREGGRNTEAFF
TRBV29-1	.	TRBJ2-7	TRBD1	TGCAGCGTCACAGGGGCTACAGACTCCTACGAGCAGTACTTC	CSVTGATDSYEQYF
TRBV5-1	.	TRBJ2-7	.	TGCGCCAGCAGCTTAATAGGGTATGACGAGCAGTACTTC	CASSLIGYDEQYF
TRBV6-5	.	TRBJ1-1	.	TGTGCCAGCAGTTATGTGCGAGGGATGAACACTGAAGCTTTCTTT	CASSYVRGMNTEAFF
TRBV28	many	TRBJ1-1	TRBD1	TGTGCCAGCAGTTGGGAACAGGGGGGCGCGATGAACACTGAAGCTTTCTTT	CASSWEQGGAMNTEAFF
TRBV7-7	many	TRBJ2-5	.	TGTGCTAGCAGCTTAGCCCAGGGGTGGAAAGAAGAGACCCAGTACTTC	CASSLAQGWKEETQYF